These T cell receptor beta chains were read from a single sample in a study of blood T cells in healthy people across ages. TCRdb reprocessed the 5' RACE reads with MiXCR, giving one entry per CDR3 protein. Here the sample spans about 730,000 distinct CDR3 sequences, about 42% being singletons. Input material: blood. These receptors were obtained from a woman aged 55-69 years in good health. Both conserved end residues are part of each CDR3. The D gene is left open where the match is weak. Clone sizes are given selectively: once, few, many, or a class where the clone is expanded.

J | V | D | size | DNA | CDR3
TRBJ2-5 | TRBV18 | TRBD2 | . | TGTGCCAGCTCGTTCACCGGGGGGATACAAGAGACCCAGTACTTC | CASSFTGGIQETQYF
TRBJ2-7 | TRBV12-3/TRBV12-4 | TRBD2 | . | TGTGCCAGCAGCCTAACTAGCGGCGAGCAGTACTTC | CASSLTSGEQYF
TRBJ1-2 | TRBV25-1 | . | few | TGTGCCAGCAGTGAATTTCCTGACTATGGCTACACCTTC | CASSEFPDYGYTF
TRBJ1-2 | TRBV7-9 | . | once | TGTGCCAGCAGCTTTGGTCATGGTTCTAACTATGGCTACACCTTC | CASSFGHGSNYGYTF
TRBJ2-5 | TRBV20-1 | . | . | TGCAGTGCTTTGCTGGGCTGGCAAGAGACCCAGTACTTC | CSALLGWQETQYF
TRBJ1-1 | TRBV10-3 | . | . | TGTGCCATCAAAGGAGGGACGGGCACTGAAGCTTTCTTT | CAIKGGTGTEAFF
TRBJ2-5 | TRBV2 | . | . | TGTGCCAGCAACTTGGGGCTCCAAGAGACCCAGTACTTC | CASNLGLQETQYF
TRBJ1-2 | TRBV7-9 | TRBD1 | few | TGTGCCAGCAGCTTAACCCCTCGACAGGGGGCGAACTATGGCTACACCTTC | CASSLTPRQGANYGYTF
TRBJ1-1 | TRBV4-1 | . | . | TGCGCCAGCAGCCCTATCCCTGGGGGGCCCGAAGCTTTCTTT | CASSPIPGGPEAFF
TRBJ2-5 | TRBV7-2 | . | few | TGTGCCAGCAGCTTGATCCTAGGGTTCCAAGAGACCCAGTACTTC | CASSLILGFQETQYF
TRBJ2-4 | TRBV18 | TRBD2 | few | TGTGCCAGCTCATTCGAGACTAGCGGGGGCGGTACCATTCAGTACTTC | CASSFETSGGGTIQYF
TRBJ1-5 | TRBV21-1 | . | . | TGTGCCAGCAGCAAAGAGGGACAGGTCGATCAGCCCCAGCATTTT | CASSKEGQVDQPQHF
TRBJ2-6 | TRBV5-1 | TRBD1 | few | TGCGCCAGCAGCTCGCTCCCCACAGGGGGAATCTCTGGGGCCAACGTCCTGACTTTC | CASSSLPTGGISGANVLTF
TRBJ2-5 | TRBV12-3/TRBV12-4 | . | . | TGTGCCAGCAGGGACTACGTCCGGGACGAGACCCAGTACTTC | CASRDYVRDETQYF
TRBJ2-1 | TRBV20-1 | . | . | TGCAGTGCTAGAGATAGGGGGAGTTCCTACAATGAGCAGTTCTTC | CSARDRGSSYNEQFF
TRBJ1-2 | TRBV5-1 | . | few | TGCGCCAGCAGCCGAAATTTGCAGGGAGCGGAAGGCTACACCTTC | CASSRNLQGAEGYTF
TRBJ2-1 | TRBV5-1 | . | many | TGCGCCAGCAGCTGGGACACCCGGGAGTTCTTC | CASSWDTREFF
TRBJ2-1 | TRBV7-2 | . | . | TGTGCCAGCAGGGTACAGGGATTGGGGACCCAGTTCTTC | CASRVQGLGTQFF
TRBJ1-1 | TRBV12-3/TRBV12-4 | TRBD1 | few | TGTGCCAGCAGTACGGACAGGGTAAACACTGAAGCTTTCTTT | CASSTDRVNTEAFF
TRBJ1-2 | TRBV9 | . | . | TGTGCCAGCAGCGCTACAAGAGACAGGCACCTCTATGGCTACACCTTC | CASSATRDRHLYGYTF
TRBJ2-7 | TRBV20-1 | . | . | TGCAGTGCGGATGCCATAACGGGAATGACGGGCGAGCAGTACTTC | CSADAITGMTGEQYF
TRBJ2-3 | TRBV10-3 | . | . | TGTGCCAACAAGGACGGTTCCACAGATACGCAGTATTTT | CANKDGSTDTQYF